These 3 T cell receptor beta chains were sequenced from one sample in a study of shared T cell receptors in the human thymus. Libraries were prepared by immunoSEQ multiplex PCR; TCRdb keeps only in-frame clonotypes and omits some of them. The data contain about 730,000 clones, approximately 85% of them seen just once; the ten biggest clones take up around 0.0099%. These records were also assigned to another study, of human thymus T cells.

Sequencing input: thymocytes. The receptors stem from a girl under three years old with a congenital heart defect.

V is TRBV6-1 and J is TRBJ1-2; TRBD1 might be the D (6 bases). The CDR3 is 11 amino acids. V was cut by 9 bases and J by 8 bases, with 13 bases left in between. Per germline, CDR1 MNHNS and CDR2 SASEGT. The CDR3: CASLQGYGYTF. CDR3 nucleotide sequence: TGTGCCAGTTTACAGGGTTACGGCTACACCTTC.

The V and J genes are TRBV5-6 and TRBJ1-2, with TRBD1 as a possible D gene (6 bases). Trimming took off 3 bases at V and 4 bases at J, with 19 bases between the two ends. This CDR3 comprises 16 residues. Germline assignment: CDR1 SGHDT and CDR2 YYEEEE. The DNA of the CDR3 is TGTGCCAGCAGCTCAGAATTGACAGGACCCTTCTATGGCTACACCTTC. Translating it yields CASSSELTGPFYGYTF.

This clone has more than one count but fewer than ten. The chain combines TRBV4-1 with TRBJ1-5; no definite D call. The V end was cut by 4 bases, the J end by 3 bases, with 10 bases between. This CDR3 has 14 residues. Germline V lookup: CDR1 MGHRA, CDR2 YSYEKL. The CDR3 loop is CASSPRVANQPQHF. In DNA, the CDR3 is TGCGCCAGCAGCCCGCGGGTAGCCAATCAGCCCCAGCATTTT.